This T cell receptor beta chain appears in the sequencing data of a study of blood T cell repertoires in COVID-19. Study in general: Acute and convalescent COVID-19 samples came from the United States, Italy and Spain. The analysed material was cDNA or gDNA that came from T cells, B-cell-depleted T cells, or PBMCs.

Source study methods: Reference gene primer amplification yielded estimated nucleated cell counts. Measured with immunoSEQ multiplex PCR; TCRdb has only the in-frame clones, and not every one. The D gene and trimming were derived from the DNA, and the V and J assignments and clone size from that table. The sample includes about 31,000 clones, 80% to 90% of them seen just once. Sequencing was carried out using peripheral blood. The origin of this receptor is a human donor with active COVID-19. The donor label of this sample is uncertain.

The CDR3, as DNA: TGTGCCAGCAGCTTAATAGGAGCGGGAGTGTTCCACGAGCAGTACTTC. This sequence encodes CASSLIGAGVFHEQYF. V is TRBV11-1 and J is TRBJ2-7; 8 bases line up with TRBD2. V lost 2 bases to trimming and J lost 5 bases; unmatched junction nucleotides: 11. The CDR3 sequence is 16 residues long. The germline V gene encodes CDR1 SGHAT and CDR2 FQDESV (reference sequence). Full variable domain (remainder filled in from reference TRBV11-1 and TRBJ2-7): EAEVAQSPRYKITEKSQAVAFWCDPISGHATLYWYRQILGQGPELLVQFQDESVVDDSQLPKDRFSAERLKGVDSTLKIQPAELGDSAMYLCASSLIGAGVFHEQYFGPGTRLTVT.